This TCR beta chain was found in a study of shared T cell receptors in the human thymus. In germline, CDR1 is MNHNS, CDR2 SASEGT. Trimming pared 0 bases from V and 4 bases from J, leaving 12 bases between. This CDR3 contains 15 residues. The assay was immunoSEQ multiplex PCR, and TCRdb's table has in-frame clones only and misses some. The table has roughly 660,000 clones, around 89% seen once. This same sample was also taken into another study, of human thymus T cells. That work contributes: Healthy Finnish infants undergoing corrective surgery for congenital heart defects provided the donor material. Corrective cardiac surgery supplied the resected thymus tissue. Biased V and J segment usage appeared in thymus and peripheral blood. Related studies noted strongly shared thymic repertoires across unrelated people.

This TCR was sampled from a boy under two years old with a congenital heart defect. The material sequenced was thymocytes. The gene calls are TRBV6-1 and TRBJ1-1; no clear D. The CDR3 reads CASSEALRGRTEAFF. For the CDR3, the DNA is TGTGCCAGCAGTGAAGCGCTTCGGGGTCGCACTGAAGCTTTCTTT.